This entry lists 25 T cell receptor beta chains sequenced from one sample in a study of Graves' ophthalmopathy and Graves' hyperthyroidism (dated by TCRdb to 2016 to 2019). Sequencing instrument: Illumina HiSeq 2000. For repertoire sequencing, the TCR beta CDR3 regions were amplified from RNA transcripts. HTBI primers and the Qiagen OneStep RT-PCR kit were used in a first-round RT-PCR, which was followed by a second-round multiplex PCR, size selection and purification. TCRdb cleaned the public reads at Q25 with fastp, built clones with MiXCR and kept in-frame beta chains. One record per CDR3 amino acid sequence lists the most common genes and DNA. The sample has about 740,000 distinct CDR3 sequences on record, roughly two fifths of them singletons. The ten largest clones take up 44% of the sample. The sequenced sample was peripheral blood. These receptors were taken from an adult man with Graves' ophthalmopathy.

This clonotype was observed a single time. The chain couples TRBV25-1 to TRBJ1-5; no clear D gene. The CDR3 has 14 amino acids. Germline assignment: CDR1 MGHDK and CDR2 SYGVNS. Trimming took 5 bases from V and 2 from J, leaving 10 bases between them. The DNA of the CDR3 is TGTGCCAGCAGTTTAAGGCTGGGCAATCAGCCCCAGCATTTT. Protein sequence: CASSLRLGNQPQHF.

The chain recombines TRBV25-1 with TRBJ1-1; the match to TRBD1 covers 7 bases. The CDR3 extends over 16 amino acids. Per the germline V gene, CDR1 is MGHDK and CDR2 is SYGVNS. V lost 5 bases to trimming and J lost 7 bases; unmatched junction nucleotides: 16. In DNA form, the CDR3 reads TGTGCCAGCAGTTTCCTTGATGGGACAGCCGCGGGTGAAGCTTTCTTT. This sequence encodes CASSFLDGTAAGEAFF.

Remarks on this clonotype: One end of the junction varies from germline; a read error may be responsible. The chain uses TRBV7-9 and TRBJ2-7; D is possibly TRBD1 (6 bases). The CDR3 has 16 amino acids. Germline values: CDR1 SEHNR, CDR2 FQNEAQ (reference sequence). The CDR3 is CASSLYPQGGAYEQYF. The CDR3 DNA sequence: TGCGCCAGCAGCTTATATCCACAGGGCGGTGCCTACGAGCAGTACTTC.

The rearrangement uses TRBV24-1 and TRBJ1-1, with 11 bases that match TRBD1. The CDR3 is made up of 13 amino acids. After removal of 7 bases from V and 4 bases from J, the junction contained 1 base not matched to a gene. Per germline, CDR1 KGHDR and CDR2 SFDVKD. CDR3 nucleotides: TGTGCCACCAGGGGGACAGGGGGCACTGAAGCTTTCTTT. This translates into CATRGTGGTEAFF.

The table lists this clonotype with a few counts. Compared with germline, one end of the junction differs, possibly owing to a read error. The V call is TRBV7-9, the J call TRBJ1-1; D call uncertain. The CDR3 loop spans 14 amino acids. In germline, CDR1 is SEHNR, CDR2 FQNEAQ (reference sequence). CDR3 amino acids: CASSQDTWDTEAFF. The CDR3 region has the DNA TGCGCCAGCAGCCAAGATACGTGGGACACTGAAGCTTTCTTT.

This clonotype appeared a few times. V is TRBV20-1 and J is TRBJ1-4; possibly TRBD1 for D (5 bases). Germline V gene data show CDR1 as DFQATT and CDR2 as SNEGSKA (reference sequence). The CDR3 runs to 12 residues. V lost 0 bases and J lost 7, with 6 bases in between. This chain's CDR3 is CSARDDSEKLFF. CDR3 coding DNA: TGCAGTGCTAGAGATGACAGTGAAAAACTGTTTTTT.

The rearrangement links TRBV2 to TRBJ1-4; tentatively, D is TRBD1 (5 bases). Germline CDR1 is SNHLY and CDR2 is FYNNEI. There are 14 residues in the CDR3. V shed 6 bases and J shed 5 bases, with 13 bases lying between them. CDR3 sequence reads: CASSNRDLNEKLFF. CDR3 DNA sequence: TGTGCCAGCAGCAACCGGGACCTAAATGAAAAACTGTTTTTT.

This clonotype occurred a few times. V gene TRBV6-6 combines with J gene TRBJ1-4; the match to TRBD1 covers 8 bases. Germline CDR1 and CDR2: MNHNY and SVGAGI (reference sequence). This CDR3 comprises 15 residues. Trimming at V came to 2 bases and at J to 8 bases, leaving 7 bases not matched to a gene. CDR3 loop: CASSYLGQGHEKLFF. The CDR3 bases are TGTGCCAGCAGTTACCTAGGACAGGGTCACGAAAAACTGTTTTTT.

A few counts support this clonotype. The chain combines TRBV9 with TRBJ2-5; D might be TRBD1 or TRBD2, each matching 6 bases. Trimming removed 4 bases at V and 5 bases at J, with 12 bases between. The CDR3 runs 13 residues. Germline CDR1 SGDLS, CDR2 YYNGEE. The CDR3 DNA follows: TGTGCCAGCAGCATAGAAGGGGGGGAGACCCAGTACTTC. Amino acid sequence: CASSIEGGETQYF.

This clonotype turned up a few times. The genes are TRBV9 and TRBJ2-7; no clear D. V was clipped by 0 bases and J by 2 bases, with 9 bases between them. The CDR3 runs 14 residues. Germline V gene lookup returns CDR1 SGDLS and CDR2 YYNGEE. The CDR3 loop reads CASSVEPQTYEQYF. The CDR3 coding sequence is TGTGCCAGCAGCGTAGAACCCCAGACCTACGAGCAGTACTTC.

This chain uses TRBV25-1 with TRBJ2-6; 10 positions match TRBD1. This CDR3 is built from 17 residues. Per germline, CDR1 MGHDK and CDR2 SYGVNS. The J segment lost 1 base and the V segment lost 6 bases, leaving 6 bases of the junction unmatched. CDR3 residues: CASRGDRGGSGANVLTF. DNA of the CDR3: TGTGCCAGCAGGGGGGACAGGGGCGGGTCTGGGGCCAACGTCCTGACTTTC.

This clonotype was observed a handful of times. The chain has TRBV2 and TRBJ2-7; TRBD2 aligns across 14 bases. The V gene's germline CDR1 is SNHLY and CDR2 FYNNEI. V was pared by 6 bases and J by 5 bases, with 3 bases of the junction left unmatched. This CDR3 is built from 14 residues. CDR3: CASSETSGRDEQYF. The CDR3 DNA reads TGTGCCAGCAGCGAGACTAGCGGGAGGGACGAGCAGTACTTC.

This clonotype was detected many times. The chain carries TRBV25-1 and TRBJ1-6, with D unclear. Trimming removed 1 base at V and 10 bases at J, with 5 bases between. Germline values: CDR1 MGHDK, CDR2 SYGVNS. CDR3 size: 12 residues. CDR3 sequence reads: CASSEFGSPLHF. The DNA of the CDR3 is TGTGCCAGCAGTGAATTCGGCTCACCCCTCCACTTT.

In its sample, this clonotype was seen once. The CDR3 carries no conserved terminal phenylalanine or tryptophan, so it likely arises from a read error. The chain uses TRBV5-8 and TRBJ2-5; D remains unclear. The CDR3 is made up of 14 amino acids. V was shortened by 0 bases and J by 7 bases, with 13 bases between the two germline ends. Germline-derived CDR1 and CDR2 are SGHTS and YDEGEE. The CDR3 DNA sequence: TGTGCCAGCAGCTTGGGCGGCGTGAAGGCGACCCAGTACGTC. Protein product: CASSLGGVKATQYV.

Points on this clonotype: Being one base from a much bigger clone, this may be a read error. This chain links TRBV15 with TRBJ1-2, with a tentative D call TRBD1 (6 bases). The CDR3 covers 14 residues. Germline values: CDR1 LNHNV, CDR2 YYDKDF (reference sequence). CDR3 DNA sequence: TGTGCCACCAGCAGACCGGGACAATCCTATGGCCACACCTTC. Amino acids: CATSRPGQSYGHTF.

Note on this clonotype: One base away lies a much larger clone, so this may be a sequencing read error. V is TRBV29-1 and J is TRBJ1-2, with TRBD1 matching 9 bases. J gave up 8 bases and V 8 bases, and 15 bases lay outside the gene matches. This CDR3 is built from 14 residues. CDR1 and CDR2 (germline): SQVTM, ANQGSEA. CDR3 nucleotides: TGCAGCACCGGCGGGGGGACAGGGAGGCCCGGCTACACCTTC. It translates to CSTGGGTGRPGYTF.

The chain is built from TRBV2 and TRBJ1-2; D is undetermined. V was clipped by 5 bases and J by 4 bases, with 11 bases between them. Germline V gene data show CDR1 as SNHLY and CDR2 as FYNNEI. This CDR3 region has 13 residues. The CDR3: CASSSLQSYGYTF. DNA for the CDR3: TGTGCCAGCAGTTCCCTCCAATCCTATGGCTACACCTTC.

The chain recombines TRBV29-1 with TRBJ1-2; tentatively, D is TRBD1 (5 bases). CDR3 size: 11 residues. V gave up 7 bases and J gave up 3 bases, with 9 bases separating them. The V gene's germline CDR1 is SQVTM and CDR2 ANQGSEA. CDR3 sequence: CSAQVHYGYTF. The CDR3 DNA reads as TGCAGCGCACAGGTCCACTATGGCTACACCTTC.

The chain combines TRBV28 with TRBJ1-2, with TRBD1 matching 7 bases. Germline V lookup: CDR1 MDHEN, CDR2 SYDVKM. Trimming cost V 6 bases and J 5 bases; bases outside gene matches: 6. CDR3 size: 13 residues. CDR3 residues: CASRTGVLYGYTF. CDR3 DNA: TGTGCCAGCAGAACAGGGGTGCTTTATGGCTACACCTTC.

This clonotype has ten or more counts. The chain combines TRBV2 with TRBJ2-7; D may be TRBD1 or TRBD2 (5 bases each). Trimming removed 4 bases from V and 6 bases from J, with 10 bases in between. The CDR3 loop spans 12 amino acids. CDR1 and CDR2 (germline): SNHLY, FYNNEI. The CDR3 coding sequence is TGTGCCAGCAGTGTATCTGGGGGCGAGCAGTACTTC. Translating gives CASSVSGGEQYF.

The chain carries TRBV7-2 and TRBJ1-5, with 10 bases lining up with TRBD1. The CDR3 totals 17 residues. CDR1 and CDR2 from the germline V gene are SGHTA and FQGNSA. J lost 0 bases, V lost 7 bases, and 9 bases had no gene match. The CDR3 DNA reads TGTGCCAGCACCTCCGGGACAGGGGTTTATAGCAATCAGCCCCAGCATTTT. Protein: CASTSGTGVYSNQPQHF.

The chain carries TRBV14 and TRBJ2-5, with TRBD2 matching 14 bases. J lost 7 bases, V lost 4 bases, and 14 bases had no gene match. The CDR3 extends over 18 amino acids. Germline V CDR1 and CDR2: SGHDN, FVKESK. CDR3 in amino acids: CASSPRTSGGLTSATQYF. CDR3 DNA sequence: TGTGCCAGCAGCCCGCGGACTAGCGGGGGGCTGACCTCAGCGACCCAGTACTTC.

The V gene is TRBV19, the J gene TRBJ1-5; tentatively, D is TRBD1 (5 bases). Germline CDR1 reads LNHDA; CDR2 reads SQIVND (reference sequence). The ends were cut back, 5 bases at V and 2 bases at J, with 16 bases in the middle. The CDR3 is 16 amino acids. CDR3 DNA: TGTGCCAGTAGTCTCGACCAAGGGACCCGCAATCAGCCCCAGCATTTT. Translation: CASSLDQGTRNQPQHF.

This clonotype was seen a handful of times. The junction departs from the called germline gene at one end, perhaps through a read error. V and J are TRBV24-1 and TRBJ1-5, with a tentative D call TRBD1 (6 bases). The CDR3 is 14 amino acids. CDR1 KGHDR and CDR2 SFDVKD come from the germline V gene. This CDR3 reads CASSYSGAGQPQHF. In nucleotides, the CDR3 is TGTGCCAGCAGTTACTCGGGGGCCGGGCAGCCCCAGCATTTT.

This clonotype was found a few times. V and J are TRBV4-1 and TRBJ1-2, with D perhaps TRBD1 (5 bases). The CDR3 is 14 amino acids. Trimming pared 0 bases from V and 3 bases from J, leaving 8 bases between. Germline V lookup: CDR1 MGHRA, CDR2 YSYEKL. In nucleotides, the CDR3 is TGCGCCAGCAGCCAAGAAGAGACAGACTATGGCTACACCTTC. Protein sequence: CASSQEETDYGYTF.